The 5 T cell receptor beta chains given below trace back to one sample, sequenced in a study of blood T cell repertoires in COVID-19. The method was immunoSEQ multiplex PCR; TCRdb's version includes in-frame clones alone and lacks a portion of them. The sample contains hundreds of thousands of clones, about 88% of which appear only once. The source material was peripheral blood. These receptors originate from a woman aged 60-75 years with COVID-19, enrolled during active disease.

The DNA for the CDR3 is TGTGCCAGCAGCTTGGGGTGGGGACTCACGGTTGAGCAGTTCTTC. It yields the protein CASSLGWGLTVEQFF. This rearrangement joins TRBV5-5 to TRBJ2-1; D is perhaps TRBD2 (6 bases). The germline V gene has CDR1 SGHKS and CDR2 YYEKEE (reference sequence). The ends were cut back, 0 bases at V and 9 bases at J, with 16 bases in the middle. This CDR3 is 15 amino acids long.

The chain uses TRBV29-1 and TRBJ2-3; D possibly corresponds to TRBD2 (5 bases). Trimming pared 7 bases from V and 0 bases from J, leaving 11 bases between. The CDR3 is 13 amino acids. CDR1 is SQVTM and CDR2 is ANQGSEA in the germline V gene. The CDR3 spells CSGRASSTDTQYF. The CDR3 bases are TGCAGCGGGCGGGCATCTAGCACAGATACGCAGTATTTT.

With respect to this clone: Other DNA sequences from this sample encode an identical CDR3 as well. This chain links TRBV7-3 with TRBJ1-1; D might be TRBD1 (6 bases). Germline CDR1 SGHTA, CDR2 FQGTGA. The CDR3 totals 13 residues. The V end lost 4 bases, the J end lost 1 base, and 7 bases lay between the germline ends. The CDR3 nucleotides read TGTGCCAGCAGCTCACAGGGGAACACTGAAGCTTTCTTT. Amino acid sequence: CASSSQGNTEAFF.

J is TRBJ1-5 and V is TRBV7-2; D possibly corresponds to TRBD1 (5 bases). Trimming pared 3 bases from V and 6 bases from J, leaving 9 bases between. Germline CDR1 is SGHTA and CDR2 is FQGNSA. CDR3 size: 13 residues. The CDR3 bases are TGTGCCAGCAGCTTGGGACTCGTTCAGCCCCAGCATTTT. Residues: CASSLGLVQPQHF.

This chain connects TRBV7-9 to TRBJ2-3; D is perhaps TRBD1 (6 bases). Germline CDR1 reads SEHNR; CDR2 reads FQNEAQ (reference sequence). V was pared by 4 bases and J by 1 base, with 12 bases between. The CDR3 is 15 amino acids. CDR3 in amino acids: CASSSGQPGTDTQYF. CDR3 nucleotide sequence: TGTGCCAGCAGCTCTGGACAGCCGGGCACAGATACGCAGTATTTT.